These 4 T cell receptor beta chains share one sample of origin, sequenced in a study of cytomegalovirus exposure and HLA in healthy donors. The PCR contained 60 Vbeta and 13 Jbeta primers. Sequenced by immunoSEQ multiplex PCR; TCRdb stores in-frame clones only, minus some. The repertoire has some 180,000 clones, 76% of them found once; the top ten carry around 1.5%. What was sequenced was PBMCs. The receptor set was obtained from a man aged 18 to 29 in good health and CMV-seronegative.

The genes are TRBV19 and TRBJ2-7; 14 nucleotides align to TRBD2. J lost 2 bases, V lost 5 bases, and 8 bases had no gene match. The CDR3 runs to 17 residues. CDR1 is LNHDA and CDR2 is SQIVND in the germline V gene (reference sequence). The CDR3 nucleotides are TGTGCCAGTAGTGTCGGACTAGCGGGAGGTCGCGCCTACGAGCAGTACTTC. Translated: CASSVGLAGGRAYEQYF.

The chain uses TRBV5-6 and TRBJ2-3, with 10 bases lining up with TRBD1. Germline loops: CDR1 SGHDT, CDR2 YYEEEE. Trimming cost V 4 bases and J 4 bases; bases outside gene matches: 6. The CDR3 contains 15 residues. The CDR3 DNA is TGTGCCAGCAGCCCCGGACAGGGGGTATCAGATACGCAGTATTTT. Encoded protein: CASSPGQGVSDTQYF. The full variable domain, rest sourced from reference TRBV5-6 and TRBJ2-3, is DAGVTQSPTHLIKTRGQQVTLRCSPKSGHDTVSWYQQALGQGPQFIFQYYEEEERQRGNFPDRFSGHQFPNYSSELNVNALLLGDSALYLCASSPGQGVSDTQYFGPGTRLTVL.

This clone was observed a single time. V gene TRBV30 combines with J gene TRBJ1-2; D not resolved. The germline gives CDR1 GTSNPN, CDR2 SVGIG (reference sequence). The CDR3 runs 11 residues. The V gene lost 5 bases and the J gene lost 8 bases, with 12 bases spanning the gap. The CDR3 bases are TGTGCCTGGGGCGACGTGCGGGGCTACACCTTC. Protein sequence: CAWGDVRGYTF.

The table lists this clone with a count of one. The chain recombines TRBV6-1 with TRBJ2-3; 7 nucleotides align to TRBD2. There are 17 residues in the CDR3. The V gene's germline CDR1 is MNHNS and CDR2 SASEGT. V was pared by 4 bases and J by 0 bases, with 10 bases of the junction left unmatched. CDR3 protein: CASSAKVGGTSTDTQYF. The CDR3, as DNA: TGTGCCAGCAGTGCCAAGGTCGGGGGGACTAGCACAGATACGCAGTATTTT.